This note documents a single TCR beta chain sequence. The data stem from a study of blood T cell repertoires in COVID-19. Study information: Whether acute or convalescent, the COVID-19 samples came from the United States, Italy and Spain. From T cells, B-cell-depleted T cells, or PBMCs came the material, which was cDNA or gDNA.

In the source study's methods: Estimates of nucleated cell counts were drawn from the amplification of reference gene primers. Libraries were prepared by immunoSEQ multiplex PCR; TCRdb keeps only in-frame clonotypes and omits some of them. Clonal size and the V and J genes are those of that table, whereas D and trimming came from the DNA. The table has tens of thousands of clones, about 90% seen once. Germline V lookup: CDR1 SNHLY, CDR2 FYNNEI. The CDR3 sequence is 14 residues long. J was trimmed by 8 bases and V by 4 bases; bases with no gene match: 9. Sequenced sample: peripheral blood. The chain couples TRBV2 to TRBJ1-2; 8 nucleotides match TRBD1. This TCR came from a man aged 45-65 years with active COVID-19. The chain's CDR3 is CASSVAAGGGGYTF. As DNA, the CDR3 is TGTGCCAGCAGTGTTGCGGCAGGGGGCGGGGGCTACACCTTC.